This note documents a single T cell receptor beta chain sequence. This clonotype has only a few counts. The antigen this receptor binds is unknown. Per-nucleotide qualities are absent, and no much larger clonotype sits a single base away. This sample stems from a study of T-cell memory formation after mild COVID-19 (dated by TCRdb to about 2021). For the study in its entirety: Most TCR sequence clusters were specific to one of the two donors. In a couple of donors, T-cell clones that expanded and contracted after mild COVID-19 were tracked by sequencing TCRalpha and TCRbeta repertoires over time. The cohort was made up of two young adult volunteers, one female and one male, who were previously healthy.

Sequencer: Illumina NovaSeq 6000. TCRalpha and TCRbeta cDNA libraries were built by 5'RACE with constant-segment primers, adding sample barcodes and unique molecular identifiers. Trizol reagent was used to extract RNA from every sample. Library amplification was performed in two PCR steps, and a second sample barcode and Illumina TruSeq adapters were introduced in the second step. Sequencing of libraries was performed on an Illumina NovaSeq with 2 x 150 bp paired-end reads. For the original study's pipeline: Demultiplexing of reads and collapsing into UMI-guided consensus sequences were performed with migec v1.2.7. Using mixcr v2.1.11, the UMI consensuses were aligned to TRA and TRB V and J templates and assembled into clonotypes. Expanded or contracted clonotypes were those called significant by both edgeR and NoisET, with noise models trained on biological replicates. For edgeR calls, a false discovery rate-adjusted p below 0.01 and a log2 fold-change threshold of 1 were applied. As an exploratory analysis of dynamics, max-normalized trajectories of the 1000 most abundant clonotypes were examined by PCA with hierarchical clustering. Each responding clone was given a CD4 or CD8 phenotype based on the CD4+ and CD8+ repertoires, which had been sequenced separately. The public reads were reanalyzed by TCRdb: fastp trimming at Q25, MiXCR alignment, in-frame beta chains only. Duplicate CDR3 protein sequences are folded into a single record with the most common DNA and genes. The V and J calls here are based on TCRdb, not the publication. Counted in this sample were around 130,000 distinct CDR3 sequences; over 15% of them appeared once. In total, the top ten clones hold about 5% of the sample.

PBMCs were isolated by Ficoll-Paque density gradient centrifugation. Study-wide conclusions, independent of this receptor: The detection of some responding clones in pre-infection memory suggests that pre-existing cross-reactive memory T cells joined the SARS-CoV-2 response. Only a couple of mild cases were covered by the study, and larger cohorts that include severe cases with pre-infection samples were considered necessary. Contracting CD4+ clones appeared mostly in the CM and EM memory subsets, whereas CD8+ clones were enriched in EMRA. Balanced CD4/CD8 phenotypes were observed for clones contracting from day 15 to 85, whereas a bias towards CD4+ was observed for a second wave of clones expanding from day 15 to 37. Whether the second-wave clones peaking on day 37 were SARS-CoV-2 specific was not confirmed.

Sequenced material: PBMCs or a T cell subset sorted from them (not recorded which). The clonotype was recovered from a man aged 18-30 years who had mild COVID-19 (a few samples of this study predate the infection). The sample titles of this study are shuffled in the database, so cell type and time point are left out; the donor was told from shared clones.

The CDR3: CASTTGGNTEAFF. The DNA sequence is given as TGTGCCAGCACTACGGGGGGGAACACTGAAGCTTTCTTT. The sequence is built from TRBV6-6 and TRBJ1-1, and the D gene may be TRBD1, 5 bases matching. For CDR1 and CDR2, the germline V gene (reference sequence) lists MNHNY and SVGAGI. The CDR3 spans 13 residues, from the cysteine through the phenylalanine. The DNA shown is the 39-base CDR3, in frame from base 1. Trimming costs V 7 bases and J 1 base, and their ends lie 10 bases apart.